The clone carrying this T cell receptor (beta chain) has just a few counts. Its cognate antigen is unknown. After removal of 6 bases from V and 4 bases from J, the junction contained 18 bases not matched to a gene. The CDR3 runs to 16 residues. CDR1 is DFQATT and CDR2 is SNEGSKA in the germline V gene (reference sequence). The record originates from a study of spatial heterogeneity in lung cancer. Study summary: Samples were donated by 72 untreated early-stage non-small cell lung cancer patients. The follow-up PBMC samples were sequenced whenever they were available. The median time to follow-up was around two years after resection. More beta-chain than alpha-chain sequences were consistently detected. Points from the study as a whole: More often at tumor resection than at routine follow-up, ubiquitous expanded tumor TCRs were detected in the blood.

Time point: blood at routine non-recurrence follow-up after resection. The sequenced material consisted of unsorted whole RNA from tumor, nontumor lung or frozen PBMC. TCRdb reanalysed the 5' RACE reads using MiXCR and keeps one entry per CDR3 protein. The data show 25,000 to 30,000 distinct CDR3 sequences, with roughly 5.5% seen just once and roughly 21% held by the top ten. This sample comprised PBMCs, obtained at follow-up. The sequence was obtained from a male donor with early-stage non-small cell lung cancer. V usage is TRBV20-1 and J usage is TRBJ2-7; 7 bases line up with TRBD1. CDR3 sequence reads: CSAWGRGSQREYEQYF. The CDR3 region has the DNA TGCAGTGCGTGGGGCAGGGGGTCTCAGAGGGAATACGAGCAGTACTTC.